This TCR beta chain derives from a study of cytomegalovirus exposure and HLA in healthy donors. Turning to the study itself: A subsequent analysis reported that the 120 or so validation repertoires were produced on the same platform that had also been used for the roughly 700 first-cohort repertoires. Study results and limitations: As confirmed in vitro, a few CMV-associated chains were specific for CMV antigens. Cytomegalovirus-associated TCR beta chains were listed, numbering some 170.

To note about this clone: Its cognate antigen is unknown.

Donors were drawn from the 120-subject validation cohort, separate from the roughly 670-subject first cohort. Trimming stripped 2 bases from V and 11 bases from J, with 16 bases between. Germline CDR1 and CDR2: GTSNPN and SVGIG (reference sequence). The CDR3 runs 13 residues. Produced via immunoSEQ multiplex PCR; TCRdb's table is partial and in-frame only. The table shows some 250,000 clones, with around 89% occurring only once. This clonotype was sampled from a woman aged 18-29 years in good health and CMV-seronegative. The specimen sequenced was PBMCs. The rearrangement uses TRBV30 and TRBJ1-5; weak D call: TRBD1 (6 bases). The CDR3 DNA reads TGTGCCTGGAGTACGGGGCGGGGGGCGGCCCAGCATTTT. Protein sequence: CAWSTGRGAAQHF.